Listed here is a single T cell receptor beta chain. Its antigen remains unknown. This specimen belongs to a study of cytotoxic CD8 clonotypes in ibrutinib-treated CLL. The overall study: The response samples were taken once patients had been treated for a median of around twelve months, range 6 to 36. Study conclusions and caveats: Investigators sampled sustained-remission and progressing patients at differing times.

Sequencing was performed with immunoSEQ multiplex PCR; in TCRdb, only in-frame clones are kept and a portion is missing. The table shows roughly 51,000 clones, with approximately 51% occurring only once. Germline CDR1 reads MDHEN; CDR2 reads SYDVKM. V was pared by 2 bases and J by 6 bases, with 6 bases of the junction left unmatched. This CDR3 region has 15 residues. The sequence came from a human donor with chronic lymphocytic leukemia. The sequenced sample was PBMCs, obtained after 12 months of ibrutinib treatment. The chain has TRBV28 and TRBJ2-3; the match to TRBD1 covers 9 bases. CDR3 sequence: CASSLPWGQGDTQYF. CDR3 DNA: TGTGCCAGCAGTTTACCCTGGGGACAGGGTGATACGCAGTATTTT.